The source of this T cell receptor beta chain is a study of early T cells in non-severe SARS-CoV-2 infection. This clonotype was observed a handful of times. Looked up from germline, CDR1 is SQVTM and CDR2 is ANQGSEA. V trimming: 5 bases; J trimming: 5 bases; junction bases outside the gene matches: 5. The CDR3 consists of 14 residues. Each cDNA molecule carried a unique molecular identifier. TCRdb fed the 5' RACE reads into MiXCR, producing one record per CDR3 protein. The table lists approximately 47,000 distinct CDR3 sequences, around 6.4% of them singletons. The specimen was whole blood, collected at baseline. The sequence was obtained from an adult who was a healthcare worker with PCR-confirmed SARS-CoV-2 infection or an uninfected control (not recorded which). This chain links TRBV29-1 with TRBJ2-1, with TRBD2 matching over 11 bases. CDR3 loop: CSVRTSGFNNEQFF. CDR3 in DNA: TGCAGCGTTCGGACTAGCGGGTTTAACAATGAGCAGTTCTTC.